A selection of T cell receptor beta chains follows, all from one sample in a study of shared clonotypes between healthy human individuals. Some clones are missing from TCRdb's copy, which holds only in-frame ones; the method was immunoSEQ multiplex PCR. The data hold around 640,000 clones, with approximately 96% observed a single time. The sequenced sample consisted of naive CD8+ T cells sorted from blood. Receptors were obtained from a woman in her twenties or thirties in good health. Both conserved end residues are part of each CDR3. The order of the fields is J gene, V gene, D gene, CDR3 protein, CDR3 DNA. D genes are given only for firm matches.

>TRBJ2-1|TRBV13|-
CASSPTLPESFYNEQFF
TGTGCCAGCAGCCCTACCCTCCCCGAGTCTTTCTACAATGAGCAGTTCTTC
>TRBJ1-1|TRBV6-1|-
CASSERGDTEAFF
TGTGCCAGCAGTGAACGGGGGGACACTGAAGCTTTCTTT
>TRBJ2-1|TRBV19|TRBD2
CASTPGVRLANEQFF
TGTGCCAGTACCCCAGGGGTGAGACTAGCGAATGAGCAGTTCTTC
>TRBJ2-2|TRBV4-1|TRBD1
CASRDRETNTGELFF
TGCGCCAGCAGGGACAGGGAGACGAACACCGGGGAGCTGTTTTTT
>TRBJ1-1|TRBV27|TRBD1
CASSSYGQGADTEAFF
TGTGCCAGCAGTTCGTACGGACAGGGTGCGGACACTGAAGCTTTCTTT
>TRBJ2-6|TRBV5-4|-
CASSLARGGANVLTF
TGTGCCAGCAGCTTGGCCCGGGGTGGGGCCAACGTCCTGACTTTC
>TRBJ2-7|TRBV9|TRBD1
CASSASGTGGDEQYF
TGTGCCAGCAGCGCGTCCGGGACAGGGGGCGACGAGCAGTACTTC
>TRBJ1-1|TRBV6-5|TRBD1
CASSYLRGQDEAFF
TGTGCCAGCAGTTACCTCAGGGGGCAGGATGAAGCTTTCTTT
>TRBJ2-7|TRBV27|-
CASSLGRGYEQYF
TGTGCCAGCAGTTTAGGCAGGGGTTACGAGCAGTACTTC
>TRBJ2-2|TRBV13|-
CASSPDRSAGELFF
TGTGCCAGCAGCCCCGACAGGTCGGCCGGGGAGCTGTTTTTT
>TRBJ2-2|TRBV7-8|TRBD1
CASSLVTGGTGELFF
TGTGCCAGCAGCTTAGTTACAGGGGGAACCGGGGAGCTGTTTTTT